Listed below are T cell receptor beta chains from one sample, sequenced in a study of lymphopenia after photon versus proton radiotherapy. Only in-frame clones appear in the TCRdb table, and some are missing; sequencing was by immunoSEQ multiplex PCR. The sample lists some 14,000 clones; 70% to 85% were seen once. The sample here was peripheral blood, taken from a patient treated with photon-based radiotherapy. The receptors derive from a man aged 50-60 years with gastric cancer. Each CDR3 is given with its conserved first and last residue. D genes are given only for firm matches. Only part of the rows carry a size: once, few, many, or a class if the clone is expanded.

TRBJ1-1,TRBV28,NA,once,CASTSTTGEAFF,TGTGCCAGCACCAGCACCACGGGTGAAGCTTTCTTT
TRBJ2-2,TRBV30,NA,NA,CAGEGQTNTGELFF,TGTGCCGGTGAGGGACAAACGAACACCGGGGAGCTGTTTTTT
TRBJ1-6,TRBV6-6,NA,NA,CASSTSGTSLNSPLHF,TGTGCCAGCAGTACATCCGGGACCTCCCTCAATTCACCCCTCCACTTT
TRBJ2-7,TRBV5-1,TRBD1,NA,CASSPGTGVYEQYF,TGCGCCAGCAGCCCCGGGACAGGGGTCTACGAGCAGTACTTC
TRBJ2-3,TRBV30,NA,NA,CAWKRGRGLTDTQYF,TGTGCCTGGAAAAGGGGCAGGGGCCTCACAGATACGCAGTATTTT
TRBJ2-3,TRBV12-5,TRBD1,NA,CASGAGDSPTDTQYF,TGTGCTAGTGGTGCTGGGGACAGCCCCACAGATACGCAGTATTTT
TRBJ1-1,TRBV25-1,NA,NA,CASGWGTEAFF,TGTGCCAGTGGTTGGGGCACTGAAGCTTTCTTT
TRBJ2-7,TRBV7-3,TRBD1,NA,CASSLRGPGGEQYF,TGTGCCAGCAGCTTAAGGGGGCCAGGGGGCGAGCAGTACTTC
TRBJ2-6,TRBV7-3,NA,NA,CASSLGTHFSGANVLTF,TGTGCCAGCAGCTTAGGGACACACTTCTCTGGGGCCAACGTCCTGACTTTC
TRBJ2-5,TRBV11-2,NA,few,CASSSGLKETQYF,TGTGCCAGCAGCAGTGGACTAAAAGAGACCCAGTACTTC
TRBJ1-1,TRBV9,TRBD1,NA,CASSPTIGTGAEAFF,TGTGCCAGCAGCCCAACAATCGGGACAGGGGCTGAAGCTTTCTTT
TRBJ1-1,TRBV11-2,NA,NA,CASSLVSWEPNTEAFF,TGTGCCAGCAGCTTAGTTTCCTGGGAGCCGAACACTGAAGCTTTCTTT
TRBJ2-2,TRBV21-1,NA,few,CASSPRDRGTGELFF,TGTGCCAGCAGCCCCCGGGACAGGGGCACCGGGGAGCTGTTTTTT
TRBJ1-5,TRBV19,NA,NA,CASTIGGNQPQHF,TGTGCCAGTACCATAGGGGGCAATCAGCCCCAGCATTTT
TRBJ1-4,TRBV6-5,TRBD1,NA,CASSSTGATNEKLFF,TGTGCCAGCAGCTCGACAGGGGCAACTAATGAAAAACTGTTTTTT
TRBJ2-3,TRBV10-2,NA,NA,CASRPRTGGTDTQYF,TGCGCCAGCAGACCGAGGACGGGCGGCACAGATACGCAGTATTTT
TRBJ1-3,TRBV6-1,TRBD1,NA,CASSDTQGYTIYF,TGTGCCAGCAGTGATACACAGGGGTACACCATATATTTT
TRBJ2-3,TRBV29-1,TRBD2,NA,CSVRRGSSTDTQYF,TGCAGCGTTCGGCGGGGGTCTAGCACAGATACGCAGTATTTT
TRBJ1-1,TRBV5-5,NA,NA,CASNPTGTRVEAFF,TGTGCCAGCAACCCTACAGGGACGCGGGTAGAAGCTTTCTTT
TRBJ2-6,TRBV6-1,TRBD1,few,CASSEAGTGGNVLTF,TGTGCCAGCAGTGAAGCGGGGACAGGGGGCAACGTCCTGACTTTC
TRBJ2-1,TRBV5-4,TRBD2,NA,CASSLGGLAFSSYNEQFF,TGTGCCAGCAGCTTGGGGGGACTAGCATTTAGCTCCTACAATGAGCAGTTCTTC
TRBJ2-1,TRBV10-3,NA,NA,CAISAVSYNEQFF,TGTGCCATCAGCGCTGTATCCTACAATGAGCAGTTCTTC
TRBJ1-2,TRBV20-1,NA,NA,CSARPTMRDTF,TGCAGTGCTAGACCCACTATGCGGGACACCTTC
TRBJ2-1,TRBV7-3,TRBD1,NA,CASSPGQGNEQFF,TGTGCCAGCAGCCCAGGACAGGGCAATGAGCAGTTCTTC
TRBJ2-5,TRBV6-1,TRBD1,NA,CASSPWDRERETQYF,TGTGCCAGCAGTCCCTGGGACAGGGAACGCGAGACCCAGTACTTC
TRBJ2-1,TRBV21-1,NA,NA,CASSLGGGNEQFF,TGTGCCAGCAGCTTGGGGGGAGGCAATGAGCAGTTCTTC
TRBJ2-5,TRBV11-3,NA,NA,CASSLEGRETQYF,TGTGCCAGCAGCTTAGAGGGCAGGGAGACCCAGTACTTC
TRBJ1-3,TRBV29-1,NA,NA,CSVEDRAGGNTIYF,TGCAGCGTTGAAGACAGGGCGGGGGGAAACACCATATATTTT
TRBJ2-2,TRBV7-6,NA,NA,CASSLGPTTGELFF,TGTGCCAGCAGCTTGGGCCCAACTACCGGGGAGCTGTTTTTT
TRBJ1-2,TRBV12-5,NA,NA,CASGLVPDGTTLPYGYTF,TGTGCTAGTGGTTTGGTACCGGATGGCACAACGCTTCCATATGGCTACACCTTC
TRBJ2-7,TRBV2,NA,once,CASQALYEQYF,TGTGCCTCCCAGGCCCTCTACGAGCAGTACTTC
TRBJ1-1,TRBV6-1,TRBD1,NA,CASSVRQGGTEAFF,TGTGCCAGCAGTGTCAGACAGGGGGGCACTGAAGCTTTCTTT
TRBJ2-7,TRBV6-1,NA,once,CASRFGQNYEQYF,TGTGCCAGCAGGTTCGGACAGAACTACGAGCAGTACTTC
TRBJ1-3,TRBV7-2,NA,NA,CASSLRGSSGNTIYF,TGTGCCAGCAGCTTGAGGGGGTCCTCTGGAAACACCATATATTTT
TRBJ1-1,TRBV11-2,NA,few,CASSLGVQVGAFF,TGTGCCAGCAGCTTAGGGGTTCAGGTGGGCGCTTTCTTT
TRBJ2-5,TRBV11-2,NA,NA,CASSLALQETQYF,TGTGCCAGCAGCTTGGCCCTACAAGAGACCCAGTACTTC
TRBJ2-1,TRBV7-3,NA,NA,CASSVDYYNEQFF,TGTGCCAGCAGCGTGGACTATTACAATGAGCAGTTCTTC
TRBJ2-3,TRBV7-6,TRBD2,few,CASSLAAGGPMTQYF,TGTGCCAGCAGCTTAGCAGCGGGGGGGCCTATGACGCAGTATTTT
TRBJ2-5,TRBV18,NA,NA,CASSLETGSQETQYF,TGTGCCAGCTCACTAGAGACAGGCTCCCAAGAGACCCAGTACTTC
TRBJ1-3,TRBV7-9,NA,NA,CASSRNTIYF,TGTGCCAGCAGCCGAAACACCATATATTTT
TRBJ2-6,TRBV6-5,NA,NA,CASSYSPGSGANVLTF,TGTGCCAGCAGTTACTCTCCGGGGTCTGGGGCCAACGTCCTGACTTTC
TRBJ2-5,TRBV4-1,TRBD1,NA,CASSQVGTEKTQYF,TGCGCCAGCAGCCAAGTTGGGACAGAAAAGACCCAGTACTTC
TRBJ1-5,TRBV6-1,NA,few,CASSERGSQPQHF,TGTGCCAGCAGTGAGAGGGGGAGTCAGCCCCAGCATTTT
TRBJ2-7,TRBV5-4,NA,NA,CASSQAGDADEQYF,TGCGCCAGCAGCCAAGCTGGGGACGCTGACGAGCAGTACTTC
TRBJ1-5,TRBV6-6,NA,NA,CASSYGGEMQPQHF,TGTGCCAGCAGTTATGGGGGTGAGATGCAGCCCCAGCATTTT
TRBJ1-2,TRBV6-6,TRBD1,once,CASTRRQGARGYTF,TGTGCCAGCACCAGACGACAGGGGGCACGAGGCTACACCTTC
TRBJ1-5,TRBV18,NA,NA,CASSQGLDQPQHF,TGTGCCAGCTCACAGGGTCTAGACCAGCCCCAGCATTTT
TRBJ1-6,TRBV25-1,TRBD1,few,CASSVGQGLNSPLHF,TGTGCCAGCAGTGTAGGACAGGGCCTTAATTCACCCCTCCACTTT
TRBJ2-7,TRBV6-1,TRBD1,NA,CASSEAGTGGYEQYF,TGTGCCAGCAGTGAAGCCGGGACAGGGGGTTACGAGCAGTACTTC
TRBJ2-3,TRBV7-2,TRBD2,NA,CASSSLAGVTTRRGYF,TGTGCCAGCAGCTCACTAGCGGGGGTTACAACCCGACGGGGGTATTTT
TRBJ2-3,TRBV9,NA,NA,CASSTGTGTTQYF,TGTGCCAGCAGCACGGGGACTGGCACTACGCAGTATTTT
TRBJ1-3,TRBV30,NA,NA,CAWSGGALSGNTIYF,TGTGCCTGGAGTGGAGGGGCCCTCTCTGGAAACACCATATATTTT
TRBJ2-6,TRBV27,NA,NA,CASSSGVTGANVLTF,TGTGCCAGCAGTTCAGGAGTCACCGGGGCCAACGTCCTGACTTTC
TRBJ1-1,TRBV10-1,TRBD1,NA,CASGEQGRAAFF,TGCGCCAGCGGAGAACAGGGGAGGGCGGCTTTCTTT
TRBJ1-4,TRBV27,TRBD1,NA,CASGTYRGVNEKLFF,TGTGCCAGCGGGACCTACAGGGGCGTAAATGAAAAACTGTTTTTT
TRBJ1-2,TRBV10-2,NA,NA,CASSETPSGGYTF,TGCGCCAGCAGTGAGACACCCTCGGGGGGCTACACCTTC
TRBJ2-3,TRBV30,NA,NA,CAWSTGEADTQYF,TGTGCCTGGAGTACAGGGGAGGCAGATACGCAGTATTTT
TRBJ2-2,TRBV6-5,TRBD1,NA,CASSYYRGNTGELFF,TGTGCCAGCAGTTACTACAGGGGGAACACCGGGGAGCTGTTTTTT
TRBJ2-2,TRBV11-2,NA,few,CASSLGRDFTGELFF,TGTGCCAGCAGCTTAGGCAGGGATTTCACCGGGGAGCTGTTTTTT
TRBJ2-6,TRBV6-5,NA,NA,CASSSHSGANVLTF,TGTGCCAGCAGTTCCCACTCTGGGGCCAACGTCCTGACTTTC